This section outlines one T cell receptor beta chain sequence together with its context. Its antigen target is currently unknown. Base qualities are not provided; no much larger clone lies one nucleotide away. The entry originates in a study of blood T cell repertoires in COVID-19 (dated by TCRdb to the early 2020s). Regarding the study in general: Samples from collaborators originated in the United States, Italy and Spain and spanned both the acute and convalescent phases of COVID-19. The prospective study material was composed of cDNA or gDNA derived from T cells, B-cell-depleted T cells, or PBMCs. Deeply sampled blood TCRbeta repertoires from subjects exposed to, actively infected with, or recovered from COVID-19 were included in the dataset. The repertoires were made available in a free public database intended to serve as a resource for research on the immune response to SARS-CoV-2. The samples were drawn from the first 160 participants of the ongoing ImmuneRACE study and from under 1,500 subjects provided by 6 global collaborators. Nearly every sample came with metadata listing a de-identified subject ID, COVID-19 status, age in years and sex. HLA class I and class II types, where available, came from metadata supplied by the sample provider rather than from assay-based typing.

Each collaborating institution followed its own protocols to collect whole blood in K2EDTA tubes. Collaborator samples were shipped for TCRbeta analysis as frozen whole blood, isolated PBMCs, or DNA extracted from either sample type. The immunoSEQ Assay, a bias-controlled multiplex PCR, was used to amplify TCRbeta CDR3 regions from genomic DNA. The paper's data handling went like this. The number of nucleated cells in each sample was estimated from the amplification of reference gene primers within the assay. To quantify the absolute abundance of each unique TCRbeta CDR3 rearrangement, sequence reads were collapsed and filtered. For each sample, productive Simpson clonality was calculated as the square root of Simpson's diversity index across productive rearrangements. TCRdb retrieved this table from immuneACCESS and kept in-frame rearrangements only. Not all clones are present; in checked studies, unresolved V genes account for under half, and no reason is known for the remainder. The V and J calls and clone size were taken over from that table, and D and trimming were inferred from the DNA. In this sample the table shows roughly 70,000 clones, around 77% of which occur a single time. 9.7% of the sample rests with the top ten.

The germline V gene (reference sequence) sets CDR1 to LNHDA and CDR2 to SQIVND. From the cysteine through the phenylalanine, the CDR3 covers 14 amino acids. The read is trimmed to its CDR3 DNA, 42 bases read in frame from base 1. The V end loses 7 bases and the J end loses 8 bases, and a stretch of 17 bases separates them. Paper-wide results and their limitations: The amount of clinical and demographic metadata varied by source and participant and was provided uncurated.

The chain couples TRBV19 to TRBJ1-4; no confident D gene assignment can be made. The receptor was isolated from a human donor in a cohort sampled during active COVID-19. The specimen was peripheral blood. CDR3 loop: CASTQQAGGEKLFF. The base sequence is TGTGCCAGTACCCAGCAGGCGGGCGGGGAAAAACTGTTTTTT.